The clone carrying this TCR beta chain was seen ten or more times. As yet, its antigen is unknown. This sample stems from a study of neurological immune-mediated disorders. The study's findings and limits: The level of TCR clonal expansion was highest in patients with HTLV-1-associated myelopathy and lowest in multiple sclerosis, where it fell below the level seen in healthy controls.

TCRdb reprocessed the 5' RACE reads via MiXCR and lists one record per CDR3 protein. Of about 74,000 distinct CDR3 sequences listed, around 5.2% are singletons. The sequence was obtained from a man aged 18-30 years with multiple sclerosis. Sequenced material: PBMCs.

DNA of the CDR3: TGCGCCAGCAGCGGCGCGACAGGGCGGACTGAAGCTTTCTTT. As protein: CASSGATGRTEAFF. The chain joins TRBV5-1 to TRBJ1-1; 7 nucleotides line up with TRBD1. V trimming: 4 bases; J trimming: 5 bases; junction bases outside the gene matches: 8. The CDR3 spans 14 residues. Germline-derived CDR1 and CDR2 are SGHRS and YFSETQ.